The clone carrying this TCR beta chain was counted between two and nine times. Its antigen is as yet unknown. This record comes from a study of T-cell memory formation after mild COVID-19. Study as a whole: Largely, the TCR clusters proved donor specific. Findings and caveats of the study: Pre-infection memory already had some responding clones, implying cross-reactive memory joined. Contracting clones localized mainly to CM and EM when CD4+ and mainly to EMRA when CD8+.

From 5'RACE with constant-segment primers came TCR alpha and TCR beta cDNA libraries that carried sample barcodes and UMIs. TCRdb re-analysed the 5' RACE reads in MiXCR, keeping a single row per CDR3 protein. The data show hundreds of thousands of distinct CDR3 sequences, under 20% seen once. The source material was PBMCs or a T cell subset sorted from them (not recorded which). The clonotype was recovered from an adult woman who had mild COVID-19 (a few samples of this study predate the infection). Cell type and time point are not known.

CDR3 in amino acids: CASSLEGEGIDEAFF. The CDR3 region has the DNA TGTGCCAGCAGCTTAGAGGGTGAAGGTATTGATGAAGCTTTCTTT. The V and J genes are TRBV7-2 and TRBJ1-1; D ambiguous. V lost 1 base to trimming and J lost 7 bases, with 16 bases between them. The CDR3 consists of 15 residues. The germline V gene has CDR1 SGHTA and CDR2 FQGNSA.